The 29 T cell receptor beta chains given below trace back to one sample, sequenced in a study of T cell repertoires and Cas9 in healthy adults. This table comes from immunoSEQ multiplex PCR, and its TCRdb copy is limited to in-frame clones, with some not included. The sample holds around 15,000 clones, around 86% seen once. The sample taken for sequencing was Tregs (CD4+, CD25+, CD127-, CD137-, CD154-) from PBMCs; culture status not recorded. These TCRs come from a human donor in good health.

This clone was found once. The V call is TRBV5-1, the J call TRBJ2-7; D call uncertain. The V end lost 4 bases, the J end lost 2 bases, and 10 bases lay between the germline ends. CDR1 and CDR2 from the germline V gene are SGHRS and YFSETQ. CDR3 size: 13 residues. The CDR3: CASSPDVAYEQYF. CDR3 sequence (DNA): TGCGCCAGCAGCCCGGACGTGGCCTACGAGCAGTACTTC. The variable domain in full, with the rest retrieved from reference TRBV5-1 and TRBJ2-7, is KAGVTQTPRYLIKTRGQQVTLSCSPISGHRSVSWYQQTPGQGLQFLFEYFSETQRNKGNFPGRFSGRQFSNSRSEMNVSTLELGDSALYLCASSPDVAYEQYFGPGTRLTVT.

J is TRBJ2-3 and V is TRBV30; possibly TRBD1 for D (6 bases). The germline CDR1 and CDR2 sequences are GTSNPN and SVGIG (reference sequence). The V end was cut by 2 bases, the J end by 2 bases, with 14 bases between. The CDR3 loop spans 15 amino acids. The chain's CDR3 is CAWSKDSRSTDTQYF. CDR3 nucleotide sequence: TGTGCCTGGAGTAAGGACAGCCGATCCACAGATACGCAGTATTTT.

The J gene is TRBJ2-3, the V gene TRBV5-5; D gene uncertain. The V gene's germline CDR1 is SGHKS and CDR2 YYEKEE (reference sequence). With 0 bases removed from V and 2 bases from J, the gap between germline ends came to 7 bases. CDR3 length: 14 amino acids. CDR3 amino acids: CASSLVHYTDTQYF. DNA of the CDR3: TGTGCCAGCAGCTTGGTTCACTACACAGATACGCAGTATTTT.

The rearrangement joins TRBV5-1 to TRBJ2-1; the D is unclear. Germline CDR1 and CDR2: SGHRS and YFSETQ. This CDR3 is 12 amino acids long. The germline V and J ends were trimmed by 0 bases and 9 bases, with 7 bases remaining between them. In DNA, the CDR3 is TGCGCCAGCAGCTTGGGGGCAGGTGAGCAGTTCTTC. Translation gives CASSLGAGEQFF.

The V and J genes are TRBV6-5 and TRBJ1-2; D possibly corresponds to TRBD1 (5 bases). Germline CDR1 is MNHEY and CDR2 is SVGAGI. V was shortened by 8 bases and J by 5 bases, with 9 bases between the two germline ends. This CDR3 contains 11 residues. The CDR3 nucleotides are TGTGCCAGCCGGCAGGGATATGGCTACACCTTC. Protein product: CASRQGYGYTF.

The chain links TRBV10-3 to TRBJ2-3; 7 positions agree with TRBD1. CDR1 and CDR2 from the germline V gene are ENHRY and SYGVKD. The CDR3 has 13 residues. With 10 bases clipped from V and 2 bases from J, the junction kept 6 bases outside the gene matches. In nucleotides, the CDR3 is TGTGCCACGAACAGGGGATCCACAGATACGCAGTATTTT. Translation gives CATNRGSTDTQYF.

This chain connects TRBV5-6 to TRBJ2-7; a possible D gene is TRBD2 (7 bases). Trimming shortened V by 5 bases and J by 4 bases, and 19 bases separated the two germline ends. The CDR3 covers 15 residues. The V gene's germline CDR1 is SGHDT and CDR2 YYEEEE. In DNA, the CDR3 is TGTGCCAGCAGTCTCTACAGGGACTATAATTACGAGCAGTACTTC. Protein: CASSLYRDYNYEQYF.

This chain connects TRBV5-1 to TRBJ1-2; D possibly corresponds to TRBD1 (6 bases). V shed 1 base and J shed 1 base, with 11 bases lying between them. This CDR3 has 15 amino acids. Germline CDR1 is SGHRS and CDR2 is YFSETQ. In DNA, the CDR3 is TGCGCCAGCAGCTTGTCGGGGGGCAGTAACTATGGCTACACCTTC. It yields the protein CASSLSGGSNYGYTF.

For this clone: Other nucleotide sequences in the sample specify the same CDR3. This chain joins TRBV5-1 and TRBJ2-7, with D unclear. V lost 4 bases to trimming and J lost 3 bases, with 20 bases between them. CDR1 and CDR2 from the germline V gene are SGHRS and YFSETQ. The CDR3 spans 16 residues. CDR3 protein: CASSHRQAVRGYEQYF. DNA of the CDR3: TGCGCCAGCAGCCATAGGCAGGCCGTCAGAGGCTACGAGCAGTACTTC.

The CDR3 DNA sequence: TGTGCCAGCAGCTTAGGGACAGGGCGGTTTGATCAGCCCCAGCATTTT. Its translation: CASSLGTGRFDQPQHF. The rearrangement joins TRBV7-9 to TRBJ1-5; 8 nucleotides line up with TRBD1. V was clipped by 1 base and J by 5 bases; unmatched bases: 7. This CDR3 region has 16 residues. Per germline, CDR1 SEHNR and CDR2 FQNEAQ (reference sequence).

The chain joins TRBV6-6 to TRBJ1-5, with a possible D match to TRBD1 (5 bases). The length of the CDR3 is 16 residues. V lost 2 bases to trimming and J lost 3 bases, with 14 bases between them. Germline assignment: CDR1 MNHNY and CDR2 SVGAGI (reference sequence). Written as DNA, the CDR3 is TGTGCCAGCAGTTACCCGCCGGGGGTTAACAATCAGCCCCAGCATTTT. Its protein is CASSYPPGVNNQPQHF.

J is TRBJ1-4 and V is TRBV9, with TRBD1 as a possible D gene (5 bases). The V end lost 7 bases, the J end lost 8 bases, and 18 bases lay between the germline ends. Germline CDR1 reads SGDLS; CDR2 reads YYNGEE. The CDR3 has 14 residues. The CDR3 protein is CASGGAAMGEKLFF. The CDR3 DNA is TGTGCCAGCGGTGGGGCAGCGATGGGCGAAAAACTGTTTTTT.

V usage is TRBV10-2 and J usage is TRBJ1-1; D unresolved. The V gene's germline CDR1 is WSHSY and CDR2 SAAADI. Trimming took 6 bases from V and 0 from J, leaving 11 bases between them. This CDR3 is built from 14 residues. The CDR3 DNA is TGCGCCAGCAGCGCCTTAGGTTTGAACACTGAAGCTTTCTTT. Its protein product is CASSALGLNTEAFF.

This clone has only a few counts. This rearrangement joins TRBV7-9 to TRBJ1-1; D remains ambiguous. The germline CDR1 and CDR2 sequences are SEHNR and FQNEAQ (reference sequence). Trimming pared 1 base from V and 0 bases from J, leaving 9 bases between. The CDR3 runs to 15 residues. CDR3 amino acids: CASSLEEVMNTEAFF. CDR3 nucleotides: TGTGCCAGCAGCTTAGAGGAGGTCATGAACACTGAAGCTTTCTTT.

The J gene is TRBJ2-1, the V gene TRBV11-2; TRBD2 might be the D (5 bases). The CDR3 is made up of 14 amino acids. The V and J ends lost 1 base and 2 bases respectively, with 6 bases between them. CDR1 is SGHAT and CDR2 is FQNNGV in the germline V gene. As DNA, the CDR3 is TGTGCCAGCAGCTTAGCGGGGACCTACAATGAGCAGTTCTTC. Translation gives CASSLAGTYNEQFF.

The table lists this clone with a count of one. V gene TRBV10-3 combines with J gene TRBJ1-2; unclear D gene. Trimming shortened V by 6 bases and J by 2 bases, and 10 bases separated the two germline ends. This CDR3 contains 13 residues. From germline, CDR1 is ENHRY and CDR2 SYGVKD. The CDR3 coding sequence is TGTGCCATCAGAAACGACCTAAACTATGGCTACACCTTC. Translation: CAIRNDLNYGYTF.

The chain has TRBV19 and TRBJ2-3; 12 bases agree with TRBD2. This CDR3 contains 16 residues. The trim removed 4 bases at V and 5 bases at J, leaving 7 bases unmatched. CDR1 is LNHDA and CDR2 is SQIVND in the germline V gene (reference sequence). The CDR3: CASSKTSGGREDTQYF. The CDR3, as DNA: TGTGCCAGTAGTAAGACTAGCGGGGGTAGGGAAGATACGCAGTATTTT.

For the CDR3, the DNA is TGCGCCAGCAGCTTGGCCGGGTCAGGAGGGATGAACGAGCAGTACTTC. Amino acids: CASSLAGSGGMNEQYF. The rearrangement links TRBV5-1 to TRBJ2-7; possibly TRBD2 for D (6 bases). The CDR3 is 16 amino acids. V was trimmed by 0 bases and J by 5 bases, leaving 18 bases between them. The germline CDR1 and CDR2 sequences are SGHRS and YFSETQ.

CDR3 region: CASSDSTGGGYTF. The CDR3 coding sequence is TGTGCCAGCAGTGACTCGACGGGGGGTGGCTACACCTTC. The chain couples TRBV6-4 to TRBJ1-2, with a possible D match to TRBD1 (5 bases). There are 13 residues in the CDR3. The V end lost 0 bases, the J end lost 7 bases, and 9 bases lay between the germline ends. Germline V lookup: CDR1 MRHNA, CDR2 SNTAGT.

The rearrangement links TRBV11-3 to TRBJ2-7; the match to TRBD1 covers 7 bases. The CDR3 is made up of 14 amino acids. Per germline, CDR1 SGHNT and CDR2 YENEEA. The trim removed 5 bases at V and 3 bases at J, leaving 7 bases unmatched. The DNA for the CDR3 is TGTGCCAGCAGCCAAGCTGGACAGGACTACGAGCAGTACTTC. Translated, it gives CASSQAGQDYEQYF.

V gene TRBV19 combines with J gene TRBJ1-1, with a weak D call TRBD1 (6 bases). The CDR3 loop spans 16 amino acids. The V and J ends lost 3 bases and 1 base respectively, with 15 bases between them. CDR1 LNHDA and CDR2 SQIVND come from the germline V gene (reference sequence). CDR3 region: CASSILIGRGNTEAFF. CDR3 coding DNA: TGTGCCAGTAGTATTCTTATCGGCAGGGGGAACACTGAAGCTTTCTTT.

The V and J genes are TRBV4-2 and TRBJ2-7; D is unresolved. This CDR3 has 14 residues. CDR1 and CDR2 (germline): LGHNA, YNFKEQ. Trimming removed 0 bases at V and 0 bases at J, with 6 bases between. The chain's CDR3 is CASSQERTSYEQYF. The CDR3 DNA reads as TGTGCCAGCAGCCAAGAGAGGACCTCCTACGAGCAGTACTTC.

This clone was seen once. The chain is built from TRBV28 and TRBJ1-1; D may be TRBD1 (6 bases). CDR1 and CDR2 (germline): MDHEN, SYDVKM. This CDR3 is built from 14 residues. V lost 2 bases and J lost 8, with 15 bases in between. The CDR3 here is CASSLRGGRREAFF. In DNA form, the CDR3 reads TGTGCCAGCAGTTTAAGGGGGGGCCGACGGGAAGCTTTCTTT. The full variable domain, with the rest looked up from reference TRBV28 and TRBJ1-1, is DVKVTQSSRYLVKRTGEKVFLECVQDMDHENMFWYRQDPGLGLRLIYFSYDVKMKEKGDIPEGYSVSREKKERFSLILESASTNQTSMYLCASSLRGGRREAFFGQGTRLTVV.

V gene TRBV5-4 combines with J gene TRBJ2-7; D unclear. Trimming removed 0 bases from V and 3 bases from J, with 10 bases in between. This CDR3 is built from 14 residues. CDR1 and CDR2 (germline): SGHNT, YYREEE (reference sequence). The CDR3 sequence: CASSLGVTDYEQYF. In DNA, the CDR3 is TGTGCCAGCAGCTTGGGTGTAACGGACTACGAGCAGTACTTC.

The genes are TRBV18 and TRBJ1-1; 7 bases are shared with TRBD1. Germline V gives CDR1 KGHSH, CDR2 LQKENI. J was trimmed by 1 base and V by 4 bases; bases with no gene match: 3. The CDR3 covers 14 residues. As DNA, the CDR3 is TGTGCCAGCTCACTACAGGGGCGGAACACTGAAGCTTTCTTT. As protein: CASSLQGRNTEAFF. Supplemented by reference TRBV18 and TRBJ1-1, the full variable domain reads NAGVMQNPRHLVRRRGQEARLRCSPMKGHSHVYWYRQLPEEGLKFMVYLQKENIIDESGMPKERFSAEFPKEGPSILRIQQVVRGDSAAYFCASSLQGRNTEAFFGQGTRLTVV.

The chain recombines TRBV30 with TRBJ2-1; possibly TRBD1 or TRBD2 for D (5 bases each). CDR1 and CDR2 from the germline V gene are GTSNPN and SVGIG (reference sequence). The CDR3 covers 12 residues. The V end lost 3 bases, the J end lost 9 bases, and 12 bases lay between the germline ends. CDR3 region: CAWSVGDGEQFF. Here the CDR3 DNA reads TGTGCCTGGAGCGTCGGGGACGGTGAGCAGTTCTTC.

This clone was found once. The chain employs TRBV7-8 and TRBJ2-1, with D unresolved. Germline-derived CDR1 and CDR2 are SGHVS and FQNEAQ. The CDR3 has 15 amino acids. The V gene lost 2 bases and the J gene lost 4 bases, with 12 bases spanning the gap. This CDR3 is CASSLPRGTYNEQFF. The CDR3 coding sequence is TGTGCCAGCAGCTTACCGAGAGGAACTTACAATGAGCAGTTCTTC.

V is TRBV5-1 and J is TRBJ2-5; D may correspond to TRBD1 or TRBD2 (5 bases each). Trimming pared 4 bases from V and 7 bases from J, leaving 17 bases between. The germline CDR1 and CDR2 sequences are SGHRS and YFSETQ. This CDR3 has 14 amino acids. The CDR3 spells CASSLNTGLRTQYF. As DNA, the CDR3 is TGCGCCAGCAGCCTCAACACGGGGCTTAGGACCCAGTACTTC.

The sample holds one count of this clone. The V call is TRBV7-6, the J call TRBJ2-1; 10 positions agree with TRBD1. Germline values: CDR1 SGHVS, CDR2 FNYEAQ. Germline trimming cut 5 bases from V and 8 bases from J; bases unmatched to any gene: 6. The CDR3 length is 14 residues. The CDR3 is CASSPPGQGYEQFF. The DNA of the CDR3 is TGTGCCAGCAGCCCCCCGGGACAGGGGTATGAGCAGTTCTTC. The entire variable domain, with the rest obtained from reference TRBV7-6 and TRBJ2-1, is as follows: GAGVSQSPRYKVTKRGQDVALRCDPISGHVSLYWYRQALGQGPEFLTYFNYEAQQDKSGLPNDRFSAERPEGSISTLTIQRTEQRDSAMYRCASSPPGQGYEQFFGPGTRLTVL.